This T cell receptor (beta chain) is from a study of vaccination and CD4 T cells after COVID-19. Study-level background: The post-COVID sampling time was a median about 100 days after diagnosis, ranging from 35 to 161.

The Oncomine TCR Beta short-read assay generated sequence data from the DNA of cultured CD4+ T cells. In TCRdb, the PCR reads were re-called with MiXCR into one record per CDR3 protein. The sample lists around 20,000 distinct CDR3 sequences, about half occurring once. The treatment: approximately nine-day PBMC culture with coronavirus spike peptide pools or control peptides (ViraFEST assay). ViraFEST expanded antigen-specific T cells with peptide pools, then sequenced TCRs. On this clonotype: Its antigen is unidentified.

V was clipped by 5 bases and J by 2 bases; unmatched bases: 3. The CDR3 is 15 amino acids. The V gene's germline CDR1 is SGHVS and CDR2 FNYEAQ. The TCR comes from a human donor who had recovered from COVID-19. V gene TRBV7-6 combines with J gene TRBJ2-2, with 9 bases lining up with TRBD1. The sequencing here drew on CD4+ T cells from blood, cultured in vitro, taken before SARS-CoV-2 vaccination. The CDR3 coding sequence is TGTGCCAGCAGCCAGGGACAGGGTAACACCGGGGAGCTGTTTTTT. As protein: CASSQGQGNTGELFF.